The 24 T cell receptor beta chains given below trace back to one sample, sequenced in a study of regulatory T cells in long-lasting Graves disease. Arm-PCR of CDR3 regions and iRepertoire HTBI primers were the basis on which TCR beta libraries were built. Using its own MiXCR run on the multiplex PCR reads, TCRdb lists one record per CDR3 protein. The sample comprises about 470,000 distinct CDR3 sequences, 20% to 25% of which are singletons, and around 7% rests with the top ten. Time point denoted: persistent/refractory GD, antithyroid drugs over 5 years with positive TRAb. Construction of the TCR library relied on RNA isolated from PBMCs. The material was peripheral blood mononuclear cells (PBMCs), obtained when the disease was refractory, from a patient treated with antithyroid drugs. Receptor source: a female donor with Graves disease.

This clonotype has a count of ten or more. The chain recombines TRBV2 with TRBJ1-1, with TRBD1 matching 8 bases. Germline CDR1 SNHLY, CDR2 FYNNEI. The CDR3 sequence is 14 residues long. V shed 5 bases, J shed 5 bases, and the junction held 7 bases outside the gene matches. The CDR3 DNA is TGTGCCAGCAGTATTCAGGGGGCTGGGACTGAAGCTTTCTTT. Translated: CASSIQGAGTEAFF.

This clonotype has more than one count but fewer than ten. The V gene is TRBV7-9, the J gene TRBJ1-6, with D hard to call. This CDR3 spans 16 amino acids. V lost 5 bases and J 7 bases, leaving 18 bases between the germline ends. Germline V lookup: CDR1 SEHNR, CDR2 FQNEAQ (reference sequence). CDR3 protein: CASSATDINRNSPLHF. The DNA of the CDR3 is TGTGCCAGCAGCGCGACCGACATCAATCGAAATTCACCCCTCCACTTT.

V is TRBV30 and J is TRBJ1-2; TRBD1 might be the D (5 bases). V gave up 3 bases and J gave up 4 bases, with 21 bases separating them. The CDR3 has 16 residues. Germline V gene data show CDR1 as GTSNPN and CDR2 as SVGIG (reference sequence). This chain's CDR3 is CAWRRQGYRQGYGYTF. For the CDR3, the DNA is TGTGCCTGGAGAAGACAAGGTTACCGGCAGGGCTATGGCTACACCTTC.

In its sample, this clonotype was seen many times. The chain is built from TRBV27 and TRBJ1-1, with D tentatively TRBD1 (5 bases). Germline lookup yields CDR1 MNHEY and CDR2 SMNVEV (reference sequence). Between the trimmed V and J ends, which lost 5 bases and 5 bases, there was a span of 12 bases. The CDR3 contains 13 residues. The CDR3 here is CASSASGWTEAFF. The DNA of the CDR3 is TGTGCCAGCAGTGCGTCAGGGTGGACTGAAGCTTTCTTT.

V gene TRBV24-1 combines with J gene TRBJ2-6; D is unresolved. This CDR3 comprises 15 residues. V was cut by 3 bases and J by 0 bases, with 5 bases left in between. The germline V gene has CDR1 KGHDR and CDR2 SFDVKD. In nucleotides, the CDR3 is TGTGCCACCAGTGATATTTCCTCTGGGGCCAACGTCCTGACTTTC. It yields the protein CATSDISSGANVLTF.

The V call is TRBV9, the J call TRBJ2-2; the D gene is possibly TRBD2 (7 bases). The CDR3 has 16 residues. With 2 bases removed from V and 2 bases from J, the gap between germline ends came to 13 bases. The germline V gene encodes CDR1 SGDLS and CDR2 YYNGEE. CDR3 residues: CASSVGGGQNTGELFF. CDR3 nucleotides: TGTGCCAGCAGCGTTGGGGGGGGCCAAAACACCGGGGAGCTGTTTTTT.

This clonotype was detected many times. The J gene is TRBJ1-5, the V gene TRBV7-9; no clear D gene. CDR3 size: 13 residues. V lost 5 bases and J lost 5, with 10 bases in between. Germline assignment: CDR1 SEHNR and CDR2 FQNEAQ (reference sequence). The DNA for the CDR3 is TGTGCCAGCAGCATAGGTCGAGATCAGCCCCAGCATTTT. Its translation is CASSIGRDQPQHF.

Only a few counts were recorded for this clonotype. The chain links TRBV5-1 to TRBJ1-4; D possibly corresponds to TRBD1 (5 bases). V lost 4 bases and J lost 4, with 17 bases in between. This CDR3 comprises 16 residues. Germline loops: CDR1 SGHRS, CDR2 YFSETQ. As DNA, the CDR3 is TGCGCCAGCAGCCCTCAAGACGGGGGGGGTAATGAAAAACTGTTTTTT. It specifies CASSPQDGGGNEKLFF.

This clonotype was observed a handful of times. CDR3 sequence (DNA): TGTGCCAGCTCGCGGGACAGCCTCTATAGCAATCAGCCCCAGCATTTT. Its translation: CASSRDSLYSNQPQHF. The rearrangement uses TRBV19 and TRBJ1-5, with TRBD1 identical over 7 bases. Germline trimming cut 9 bases from V and 0 bases from J; bases unmatched to any gene: 11. CDR3 length equals 16 residues. CDR1 is LNHDA, CDR2 SQIVND, per germline (reference sequence). Supplemented by reference TRBV19 and TRBJ1-5, the full variable domain reads DGGITQSPKYLFRKEGQNVTLSCEQNLNHDAMYWYRQDPGQGLRLIYYSQIVNDFQKGDIAEGYSVSREKKESFPLTVTSAQKNPTAFYLCASSRDSLYSNQPQHFGDGTRLSIL.

V is TRBV3-1 and J is TRBJ2-5; 12 nucleotides align to TRBD2. Germline V CDR1 and CDR2: LGHDT, YNNKEL (reference sequence). The CDR3 is 16 residues long. Unmatched junction bases numbered 8, after V lost 4 bases and J lost 5 bases. CDR3 DNA sequence: TGTGCCAGCAGCCGACCTAGCGGGGGGGCCGGGGAGACCCAGTACTTC. It translates to CASSRPSGGAGETQYF.

In DNA form, the CDR3 reads TGTGCCAGTAGTATCCCGTTTGCTTCAGGGAGGTCAGCTGGCTACACCTTC. The encoded protein is CASSIPFASGRSAGYTF. The genes are TRBV19 and TRBJ1-2, with D perhaps matching TRBD1 (5 bases). Per the germline V gene, CDR1 is LNHDA and CDR2 is SQIVND (reference sequence). The CDR3 extends over 17 amino acids. V was cut by 3 bases and J by 7 bases, with 24 bases left in between.

This clonotype was picked up many times. The chain has TRBV29-1 and TRBJ2-7; D not resolved. Trimming took off 4 bases at V and 0 bases at J, with 7 bases between the two ends. The CDR3 contains 12 residues. Looked up from germline, CDR1 is SQVTM and CDR2 is ANQGSEA. The CDR3 DNA is TGCAGCGTTGGGTTGCGCTCCTACGAGCAGTACTTC. Protein sequence: CSVGLRSYEQYF.

This clonotype came up many times. This chain links TRBV10-3 with TRBJ2-7, with 7 bases aligning to TRBD2. The germline V gene has CDR1 ENHRY and CDR2 SYGVKD. The CDR3 runs 14 residues. Trimming took 4 bases from V and 6 from J; bases not matched to a gene: 9. CDR3 DNA sequence: TGTGCCATCAGTGGAAGCGGGGACCCCCCCGAGCAGTACTTC. It is translated as CAISGSGDPPEQYF.

In its sample, this clonotype was seen many times. The V call is TRBV6-2 or TRBV6-3, the J call TRBJ2-7; TRBD2 is a possible D gene (5 bases). The V end lost 2 bases, the J end lost 5 bases, and 16 bases lay between the germline ends. CDR1 MNHEY and CDR2 SVGEGT come from the germline V gene. The CDR3 has 15 amino acids. The CDR3 is CASSYETTPGHEQYF. CDR3 coding DNA: TGTGCCAGCAGTTACGAGACTACCCCAGGCCACGAGCAGTACTTC.

This clonotype has at least ten counts. The chain joins TRBV29-1 to TRBJ2-7; D is perhaps TRBD2 (6 bases). This CDR3 comprises 14 residues. Germline CDR1 and CDR2: SQVTM and ANQGSEA. V lost 7 bases and J lost 2, with 18 bases in between. The CDR3 DNA sequence: TGCAGCGCCCAATTCAGTAGCGGACCCTACGAGCAGTACTTC. It is translated as CSAQFSSGPYEQYF.

The V gene is TRBV28, the J gene TRBJ2-3, with a tentative D call TRBD2 (6 bases). The V gene lost 1 base and the J gene lost 5 bases, with 16 bases spanning the gap. Germline lookup yields CDR1 MDHEN and CDR2 SYDVKM. This CDR3 is built from 16 residues. The DNA of the CDR3 is TGTGCCAGCAGTTTATTCCAAGGGACTTCTGGAGATACGCAGTATTTT. Encoded protein: CASSLFQGTSGDTQYF.

The sample holds a few counts of this clonotype. V gene TRBV7-2 combines with J gene TRBJ1-2; 7 nucleotides match TRBD1. CDR3 length: 15 amino acids. Trimming removed 4 bases from V and 8 bases from J; junction bases left unmatched: 13. Germline loops: CDR1 SGHTA, CDR2 FQGNSA. The CDR3 bases are TGTGCCAGCAGCTCCCAGAGAGACAGGGAAAGCGGCTACACCTTC. It is translated as CASSSQRDRESGYTF.

Ten or more counts support this clonotype. V gene TRBV20-1 combines with J gene TRBJ2-5; 12 nucleotides match TRBD2. CDR3 size: 20 residues. The J segment lost 0 bases and the V segment lost 3 bases, leaving 17 bases of the junction unmatched. CDR1 is DFQATT and CDR2 is SNEGSKA in the germline V gene (reference sequence). DNA for the CDR3: TGCAGTGCTAGCCCCATGTCTCCAGGACTAGCGGGGCCGTACCAAGAGACCCAGTACTTC. Amino acids: CSASPMSPGLAGPYQETQYF.

This clonotype appeared many times. CDR3 DNA sequence: TGTGCCATCAGTGAGTCGCACGGCTCGGGGAACTATGGCTACACCTTC. This sequence encodes CAISESHGSGNYGYTF. The chain is built from TRBV10-3 and TRBJ1-2; D gene ambiguous. Trimming took 0 bases from V and 2 from J, leaving 13 bases between them. Germline V gives CDR1 ENHRY, CDR2 SYGVKD. CDR3 length: 16 residues.

Ten or more counts support this clonotype. The chain is built from TRBV6-1 and TRBJ2-7; maybe TRBD2 (6 bases). The CDR3 totals 14 residues. V dropped 3 bases and J dropped 3 bases, with 12 bases sitting between them. The germline CDR1 and CDR2 sequences are MNHNS and SASEGT. CDR3 bases: TGTGCCAGCAGTGAGCTGACTAGTGGCTACGAGCAGTACTTC. This codes for CASSELTSGYEQYF.

This clonotype has at least ten counts. The chain employs TRBV28 and TRBJ2-7; a weak D match, TRBD1 (6 bases). The CDR3 runs to 17 residues. The germline CDR1 and CDR2 sequences are MDHEN and SYDVKM. The ends were cut back, 3 bases at V and 0 bases at J, with 18 bases in the middle. Written as DNA, the CDR3 is TGTGCCAGCAGTTTGCCCACGACAGGAGGATACTCCTACGAGCAGTACTTC. It yields the protein CASSLPTTGGYSYEQYF.

This sequence joins TRBV19 and TRBJ1-1; possible D gene TRBD1, 5 bases. V was cut by 5 bases and J by 0 bases, with 7 bases left in between. The CDR3 runs 13 residues. The germline gives CDR1 LNHDA, CDR2 SQIVND (reference sequence). CDR3 residues: CASSARVNTEAFF. The DNA of the CDR3 is TGTGCCAGTAGTGCCAGGGTGAACACTGAAGCTTTCTTT.

In its sample, this clonotype was seen many times. The J gene is TRBJ2-7, the V gene TRBV7-2; possibly TRBD1 for D (6 bases). The ends were cut back, 1 base at V and 10 bases at J, with 14 bases in the middle. The CDR3 sequence is 13 residues long. CDR1 SGHTA and CDR2 FQGNSA come from the germline V gene. CDR3 protein: CASSLGSAGDQYF. CDR3 DNA sequence: TGTGCCAGCAGCTTAGGGTCGGCAGGGGACCAGTACTTC.

Of note for this clonotype: A much larger clone is a single base away; this may be a read error. The CDR3 carries no conserved terminal phenylalanine or tryptophan, so it likely arises from a read error. J is TRBJ2-5 and V is TRBV6-1; 10 bases agree with TRBD1. J gave up 2 bases and V 6 bases, and 3 bases lay outside the gene matches. This CDR3 contains 14 residues. CDR1 MNHNS and CDR2 SASEGT come from the germline V gene. This CDR3 is CASRQGQGQETQYS. CDR3 sequence (DNA): TGTGCCAGCAGGCAGGGACAGGGGCAAGAGACCCAGTACTCC.